A single sample gave rise to the 23 T cell receptor beta chains below, sequenced in a study of T-cell memory formation after mild COVID-19. TCRdb used MiXCR to reprocess the 5' RACE reads, holding one entry per CDR3 protein. This sample carries 180,000 or so distinct CDR3 sequences, about 9.9% of them seen once, and the ten largest clones take 3.5% to 4.5%. Material for sequencing was PBMCs or a T cell subset sorted from them (not recorded which). The receptors derive from a man aged 18 to 29 who had mild COVID-19 (a few samples of this study predate the infection). Cell type and time point are not known.

The chain uses TRBV7-2 and TRBJ2-2, with a possible D match to TRBD2 (5 bases). The CDR3 totals 18 residues. Trimming removed 2 bases from V and 5 bases from J, with 21 bases in between. The germline CDR1 and CDR2 sequences are SGHTA and FQGNSA. CDR3 sequence: CASSLSWAGGPGTGELFF. The CDR3 bases are TGTGCCAGCAGCTTATCTTGGGCAGGCGGGCCTGGAACCGGGGAGCTGTTTTTT.

J is TRBJ2-7 and V is TRBV4-3; no firm D call. Trimming left V 0 bases short and J 4 bases short, with 10 bases between. Germline V lookup: CDR1 LGHNA, CDR2 YSLEER. CDR3 length: 14 amino acids. The CDR3 is CASSQDLGVYEQYF. In DNA form, the CDR3 reads TGCGCCAGCAGCCAAGATCTGGGTGTTTACGAGCAGTACTTC.

This clonotype was detected many times. The chain carries TRBV12-3 or TRBV12-4 and TRBJ2-2; perhaps TRBD1 as D (6 bases). The CDR3 consists of 16 residues. V shed 0 bases and J shed 3 bases, with 11 bases lying between them. CDR3 in amino acids: CASSLAQGSYTGELFF. Written as DNA, the CDR3 is TGTGCCAGCAGTTTAGCCCAGGGGTCGTACACCGGGGAGCTGTTTTTT.

This clonotype has just a few counts. This chain uses TRBV6-6 with TRBJ2-3, with 8 positions matching TRBD2. Trimming cost V 6 bases and J 1 base; bases outside gene matches: 6. CDR1 is MNHNY, CDR2 SVGAGI, per germline (reference sequence). This CDR3 is 15 amino acids long. CDR3 DNA: TGTGCCAGCAGGACGGGGGGGCCCCGCACAGATACGCAGTATTTT. Translating it yields CASRTGGPRTDTQYF.

This clonotype occurred a few times. V usage is TRBV2 and J usage is TRBJ2-7, with D unclear. Germline CDR1 reads SNHLY; CDR2 reads FYNNEI. The CDR3 has 15 amino acids. V lost 5 bases and J 2 bases, leaving 16 bases between the germline ends. CDR3 residues: CASSPLGPLTYEQYF. Here the CDR3 DNA reads TGTGCCAGCAGTCCCCTCGGACCTCTAACCTACGAGCAGTACTTC.

The V call is TRBV12-3 or TRBV12-4, the J call TRBJ2-5, with 8 bases lining up with TRBD1. This CDR3 is 16 amino acids long. The J segment lost 3 bases and the V segment lost 4 bases, leaving 10 bases of the junction unmatched. DNA for the CDR3: TGTGCCAGCAGTTCCACACTAGGACAGGGCGAAGAGACCCAGTACTTC. Residues: CASSSTLGQGEETQYF.

V gene TRBV6-6 combines with J gene TRBJ2-3; 9 bases align to TRBD2. The junction had 11 bases not matched to a gene; V was cut back by 6 bases and J by 4 bases. There are 16 residues in the CDR3. In germline, CDR1 is MNHNY, CDR2 SVGAGI (reference sequence). This chain's CDR3 is CASSPLAGWAPDTQYF. The DNA for the CDR3 is TGTGCCAGCAGCCCTCTAGCGGGGTGGGCCCCAGATACGCAGTATTTT.

This clonotype was picked up many times. J is TRBJ2-7 and V is TRBV28; 13 bases are a match to TRBD2. CDR3 size: 16 residues. After removal of 5 bases from V and 9 bases from J, the junction contained 13 bases not matched to a gene. The germline V gene has CDR1 MDHEN and CDR2 SYDVKM. This CDR3 reads CASSPSGTSGVRGQYV. The CDR3 coding sequence is TGTGCCAGCAGTCCCAGTGGGACTAGCGGGGTACGAGGGCAGTACGTC.

This rearrangement joins TRBV5-1 to TRBJ1-1; 8 nucleotides match TRBD1. Germline V gives CDR1 SGHRS, CDR2 YFSETQ. The CDR3 totals 14 residues. J gave up 8 bases and V 3 bases, and 9 bases lay outside the gene matches. Here the CDR3 DNA reads TGCGCCAGCAGCTCAGGACAGGGCCTCCGGGAAGCTTTCTTT. Its translation is CASSSGQGLREAFF.

This clonotype was found many times. V usage is TRBV18 and J usage is TRBJ1-3, with a tentative D call TRBD1 (5 bases). The CDR3 covers 14 residues. V dropped 3 bases and J dropped 4 bases, with 10 bases sitting between them. Per germline, CDR1 KGHSH and CDR2 LQKENI. As DNA, the CDR3 is TGTGCCAGCTCACCCGGGGGATCCGGAAACACCATATATTTT. It is translated as CASSPGGSGNTIYF. The whole variable domain, filled in from reference TRBV18 and TRBJ1-3, reads NAGVMQNPRHLVRRRGQEARLRCSPMKGHSHVYWYRQLPEEGLKFMVYLQKENIIDESGMPKERFSAEFPKEGPSILRIQQVVRGDSAAYFCASSPGGSGNTIYFGEGSWLTVV.

The chain combines TRBV7-9 with TRBJ2-3; tentatively, D is TRBD1 (7 bases). CDR1 is SEHNR and CDR2 is FQNEAQ in the germline V gene (reference sequence). The CDR3 totals 16 residues. Trimming took off 5 bases at V and 2 bases at J, with 17 bases between the two ends. CDR3 protein: CASSPWRGQLTDTQYF. CDR3 nucleotides: TGTGCCAGCAGCCCCTGGCGGGGACAGCTCACAGATACGCAGTATTTT. Combining the CDR3 with reference TRBV7-9 and TRBJ2-3 gives the whole variable domain DTGVSQNPRHKITKRGQNVTFRCDPISEHNRLYWYRQTLGQGPEFLTYFQNEAQLEKSRLLSDRFSAERPKGSFSTLEIQRTEQGDSAMYLCASSPWRGQLTDTQYFGPGTRLTVL.

This clonotype was observed a single time. The chain has TRBV28 and TRBJ2-2; D uncertain. Germline V CDR1 and CDR2: MDHEN, SYDVKM. The V and J ends lost 7 bases and 5 bases respectively, with 5 bases between them. The CDR3 loop spans 11 amino acids. CDR3 DNA: TGTGCCAGCACCCGAACCGGGGAGCTGTTTTTT. This gives the protein CASTRTGELFF.

V usage is TRBV29-1 and J usage is TRBJ1-2, with 9 bases fitting TRBD1. CDR1 SQVTM and CDR2 ANQGSEA come from the germline V gene. The CDR3 totals 15 residues. V dropped 4 bases and J dropped 1; count of bases not matched to a gene: 7. The CDR3 region has the DNA TGCAGCGTTGCCCCCCGACAGGGGGGTAACTATGGCTACACCTTC. As protein: CSVAPRQGGNYGYTF.

This clonotype was observed a single time. V and J are TRBV9 and TRBJ2-1; TRBD2 might be the D (6 bases). There are 15 residues in the CDR3. Germline V gene data show CDR1 as SGDLS and CDR2 as YYNGEE. Trimming cost V 5 bases and J 2 bases, with 14 bases left between them. The chain's CDR3 is CASSREGRTYNEQFF. DNA for the CDR3: TGTGCCAGCAGTCGAGAGGGGAGGACCTACAATGAGCAGTTCTTC.

This clonotype was seen at least ten times. The gene calls are TRBV7-9 and TRBJ2-6; D is undetermined. CDR1 and CDR2 (germline): SEHNR, FQNEAQ (reference sequence). V lost 0 bases and J lost 4, with 4 bases in between. The CDR3 contains 14 residues. CDR3 nucleotide sequence: TGTGCCAGCAGCTTAGCGCGGGGGGCCAACGTCCTGACTTTC. Its protein is CASSLARGANVLTF.

About this clonotype itself: Compared with germline, one end of the junction differs, possibly owing to a read error. The chain has TRBV4-2 and TRBJ1-6, with D uncertain. From germline, CDR1 is LGHNA and CDR2 YNFKEQ. This CDR3 comprises 14 residues. The CDR3 nucleotides are TGTGCCAGCAGCCAAGTGCAGGCGGAATCACCCATCCACTTT. Translation: CASSQVQAESPIHF.

This clonotype has at least ten counts. V is TRBV4-2 and J is TRBJ2-5; TRBD1 matches 7 bases. Trimming removed 5 bases from V and 0 bases from J; junction bases left unmatched: 6. Germline CDR1 reads LGHNA; CDR2 reads YNFKEQ. The CDR3 has 15 residues. CDR3 DNA sequence: TGTGCCAGCAGCGCACAGGGGATGTACCAAGAGACCCAGTACTTC. Translating gives CASSAQGMYQETQYF.

This clonotype was counted a few times. The chain combines TRBV20-1 with TRBJ2-1, with TRBD2 matching 13 bases. Germline CDR1 DFQATT, CDR2 SNEGSKA (reference sequence). CDR3 length equals 16 residues. Germline trimming cut 5 bases from V and 0 bases from J; bases unmatched to any gene: 4. The CDR3 DNA sequence: TGCAGTGCTCATAGACTAGCGGGGGGCTCCTACAATGAGCAGTTCTTC. Translation gives CSAHRLAGGSYNEQFF.

The chain couples TRBV7-9 to TRBJ1-3; TRBD1 is a possible D gene (6 bases). Deletions cut 5 bases from V and 0 bases from J, with 11 bases between. The CDR3 is 15 amino acids. Germline-derived CDR1 and CDR2 are SEHNR and FQNEAQ (reference sequence). CDR3 amino acids: CASSLQGFSGNTIYF. The CDR3 bases are TGTGCCAGCAGCCTCCAGGGGTTCTCTGGAAACACCATATATTTT.

This rearrangement joins TRBV5-5 to TRBJ2-1; D not resolved. V lost 0 bases and J lost 0, with 10 bases in between. Germline-derived CDR1 and CDR2 are SGHKS and YYEKEE (reference sequence). CDR3 size: 16 residues. CDR3 sequence: CASSLAPLLSYNEQFF. CDR3 nucleotides: TGTGCCAGCAGCTTGGCCCCACTCCTCTCCTACAATGAGCAGTTCTTC. The full variable domain, rest sourced from reference TRBV5-5 and TRBJ2-1, is DAGVTQSPTHLIKTRGQQVTLRCSPISGHKSVSWYQQVLGQGPQFIFQYYEKEERGRGNFPDRFSARQFPNYSSELNVNALLLGDSALYLCASSLAPLLSYNEQFFGPGTRLTVL.

The sample holds a few counts of this clonotype. The chain joins TRBV28 to TRBJ2-5; D not certain. The CDR3 consists of 11 residues. Trimming left V 11 bases short and J 1 base short, with 8 bases between. From germline, CDR1 is MDHEN and CDR2 SYDVKM. The CDR3 nucleotides read TGTGCCGGTGACTGCCAAGAGACCCAGTACTTC. It is translated as CAGDCQETQYF.

This clonotype was detected a few times. This chain joins TRBV7-9 and TRBJ2-5, with TRBD2 as a possible D gene (6 bases). Germline-derived CDR1 and CDR2 are SEHNR and FQNEAQ (reference sequence). The CDR3 sequence is 14 residues long. V was pared by 8 bases and J by 5 bases, with 18 bases between. The CDR3 here is CASGLRRVQETQYF. CDR3 bases: TGTGCCAGCGGCCTCCGGAGGGTCCAGGAGACCCAGTACTTC. The entire variable domain, with the rest obtained from reference TRBV7-9 and TRBJ2-5, is as follows: DTGVSQNPRHKITKRGQNVTFRCDPISEHNRLYWYRQTLGQGPEFLTYFQNEAQLEKSRLLSDRFSAERPKGSFSTLEIQRTEQGDSAMYLCASGLRRVQETQYFGPGTRLLVL.

In this sample, this clonotype turned up a few times. The gene calls are TRBV24-1 and TRBJ2-1; 7 nucleotides line up with TRBD1. V shed 4 bases and J 3 bases; nucleotides not matched to a gene: 5. The CDR3 has 15 amino acids. CDR1 is KGHDR and CDR2 is SFDVKD in the germline V gene. CDR3 in amino acids: CATSDPRQGYNEQFF. The CDR3 DNA is TGTGCCACCAGTGACCCCCGACAGGGCTACAATGAGCAGTTCTTC.